This TCR beta chain was identified during a study of T-cell memory formation after mild COVID-19 (dated by TCRdb to the early 2020s). Concerning the study at large: Most TCR sequence clusters were specific to one of the two donors. In two donors, T-cell clones that expanded and contracted after mild COVID-19 were followed by sequencing TCRalpha and TCRbeta repertoires longitudinally. Two young, previously healthy adult volunteers made up the cohort, one male and one female.

Ficoll-Paque density gradient centrifugation was the method used to isolate PBMCs. The sequencer listed for this sample is Illumina NovaSeq 6000. Using 5'RACE with constant-segment primers, TCRalpha and TCRbeta cDNA libraries were constructed, with sample barcodes and unique molecular identifiers added in the process. RNA was extracted from every sample with Trizol reagent. Libraries were amplified in two PCR steps, with a second sample barcode and Illumina TruSeq adapters added in the second step. Sequencing of the libraries was done on an Illumina NovaSeq, producing 2 x 150 bp paired-end reads. The paper's data handling went like this. Demultiplexing of reads and collapsing into UMI-guided consensus sequences were performed with migec v1.2.7. Using mixcr v2.1.11, the UMI consensuses were aligned to TRA and TRB V and J templates and assembled into clonotypes. A clonotype was counted as expanded or contracted only when both edgeR and NoisET called the clonotype significant, with the noise models trained on biological replicates. edgeR calls used a false discovery rate-adjusted p below 0.01 and a log2 fold-change threshold of 1. PCA with hierarchical clustering of max-normalized trajectories of the 1000 most abundant clonotypes was used as exploratory dynamics analysis. The CD4 or CD8 phenotype of responding clones was assigned using the separately sequenced CD4+ and CD8+ repertoires. TCRdb redid the processing of the public reads, applying fastp at Q25 and MiXCR, and retained in-frame beta chains. Rows matching on CDR3 protein sequence are summarized as one entry with the most common DNA and genes. TCRdb, not the original authors, processed these V and J calls. In this sample the table shows 400,000 to 500,000 distinct CDR3 sequences, around 19% of which occur a single time. In total, the top ten clones hold 7.5% to 9.5% of the sample.

With regard to this clonotype: The target of this receptor is not known. Base quality data are lacking; no much larger clone is found one base away.

Study-wide conclusions, independent of this receptor: The study included only two mild cases, and larger cohorts that include severe cases with pre-infection samples were judged to be necessary. Contracting CD4+ clones were located mainly in the CM and EM memory subsets, whereas CD8+ clones were found to be enriched in EMRA. The detection of some responding clones in pre-infection memory suggests that pre-existing cross-reactive memory T cells joined the SARS-CoV-2 response. From day 15 to 85, contracting clones showed balanced CD4/CD8 phenotypes, whereas a second wave of clones that expanded from day 15 to 37 leaned towards CD4+. Whether the second-wave clones peaking on day 37 were SARS-CoV-2 specific was not confirmed.

The CDR3 covers 14 residues, taking in both the cysteine and the phenylalanine. CDR3 DNA only is kept here, 42 bases in frame from base 1. V loses 5 bases of germline sequence and J loses 11 bases, and the interval between the two ends is 19 bases. CDR1 SEHNR and CDR2 FQNEAQ were looked up in the germline V gene (reference sequence). Specimen: PBMCs or a T cell subset sorted from them (not recorded which). The chain employs TRBV7-9 and TRBJ2-4; too little of a D gene remains to name it. This receptor was identified in an adult woman who had mild COVID-19 (a few samples of this study predate the infection). The sample titles of this study are shuffled in the database, so cell type and time point are left out; the donor was told from shared clones. The DNA sequence is given as TGTGCCAGCAGCATTAATTCAAATTTAGGTCTTCAGTACTTC. It encodes CASSINSNLGLQYF.